This T cell receptor beta chain was found in a study of blood T cells in healthy people across ages. Overall study results and limits: Long-lived donors exceeded aged donors in naive CD4+ cells and diversity. Investigators treated diversity estimates from one million T cells as underestimates. Donor CMV status was unknown, possibly confounding expanded clonotype changes.

Each donor gave approximately 9.1 milliliters of peripheral blood. CDR1 and CDR2 from the germline V gene are SQVTM and ANQGSEA. CDR3 size: 14 residues. V was shortened by 8 bases and J by 6 bases, with 21 bases between the two germline ends. About this clonotype itself: Antigen specificity is unknown.

A second 7 to 11 cycle PCR used barcoded and J-beta primers. One entry per CDR3 protein results from TCRdb running MiXCR on the 5' RACE reads. Seen here are hundreds of thousands of distinct CDR3 sequences, about 53% observed once, and the top ten hold about 38%. This TCR came from a man aged 80 or over in good health. Sample: blood. V usage is TRBV29-1 and J usage is TRBJ2-3; D may match TRBD1 or TRBD2 (5 bases each). In DNA form, the CDR3 reads TGCAGCCTATGGACGGGGCCCCCTAGGGATACGCAGTATTTT. It is translated as CSLWTGPPRDTQYF.